This TCR beta chain was obtained from a study of quantifying T cell responses using KT2 cells. Study overall: TCR alpha and beta constant-region primers primed reverse transcription of RNA. A predetermined fluorescence threshold ended the second PCR, run as a qPCR. The study's findings and limits: Detection of KT2 sequences held at the lowest tested level, about one cell per 100,000 PBMC.

A single-stranded UMI oligo with SP2 sequence was ligated to cDNA 3' ends. First-round PCR used 3 to 4 cycles and beta primers RC1.1 and RC1.2 covering TRBC1 and TRBC2. TCRdb re-called the UMI-ligation and nested PCR reads through MiXCR, storing one row per CDR3 protein. The data show around 30,000 distinct CDR3 sequences, about 9.4% seen once. The sample is PBMC spiked with counted cells of clone KT2. Different KT2-to-PBMC ratios were created with a constant PBMC count. With respect to this clonotype: Its specificity is not known.

The CDR3 consists of 13 residues. The V end lost 10 bases, the J end lost 3 bases, and 16 bases lay between the germline ends. Germline loops: CDR1 MNHEY, CDR2 SVGEGT. The chain is built from TRBV6-2 or TRBV6-3 and TRBJ2-7; D is possibly TRBD2 (6 bases). The receptor was derived from a human donor. The sequencing input was PBMCs spiked with cells of the T cell clone KT2. The CDR3 nucleotides read TGTGCCATCACCGGGACTGGTTACTACGAGCAGTACTTC. It specifies CAITGTGYYEQYF.